This T cell receptor (beta chain) comes out of a study of breast tumors, draining lymph nodes, adjacent tissues. Study-level points and caveats: Tumors had less TCR diversity than lymph nodes, more than nontumor tissue. The lymph node origin of tumor T cells was framed as consistent with a hypothesis, not demonstrated.

Samples came from axillary lymph nodes draining the breast cancer. TCRdb analysed the multiplex PCR reads with MiXCR anew, one entry per CDR3 protein. This sample has about 140,000 distinct CDR3 sequences; 32% occur once, and the top ten carry about 2.5%. This clonotype was recorded at least ten times. Its target is not known. The sequence came from a female donor with breast cancer. Some clones in this sample may be carry-over from other donors' samples. The sample was axillary lymph node tissue.

As DNA, the CDR3 is TGTGCCAGCAGCCAAGATCGCGGCGGGGTCCAAGAGACCCAGTACTTC. Translating it yields CASSQDRGGVQETQYF. The J gene is TRBJ2-5, the V gene TRBV4-2, with D perhaps matching TRBD2 (6 bases). This CDR3 spans 16 amino acids. Germline assignment: CDR1 LGHNA and CDR2 YNFKEQ. Trimming shortened V by 0 bases and J by 1 base, and 12 bases separated the two germline ends.